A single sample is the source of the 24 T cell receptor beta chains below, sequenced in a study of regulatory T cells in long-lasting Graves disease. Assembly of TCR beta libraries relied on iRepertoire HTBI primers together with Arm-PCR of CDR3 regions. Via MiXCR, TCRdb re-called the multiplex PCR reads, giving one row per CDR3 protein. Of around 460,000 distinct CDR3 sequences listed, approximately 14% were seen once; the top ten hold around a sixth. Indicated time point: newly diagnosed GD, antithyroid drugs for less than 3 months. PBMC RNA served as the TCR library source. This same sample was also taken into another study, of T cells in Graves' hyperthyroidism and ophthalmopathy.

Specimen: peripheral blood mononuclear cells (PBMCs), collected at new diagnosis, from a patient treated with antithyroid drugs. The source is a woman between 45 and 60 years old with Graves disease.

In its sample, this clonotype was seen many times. For the CDR3, the DNA is TGCGCCAGCAGCCAACCGGGGGTGGCTGAAGCTTTCTTT. Amino acid sequence: CASSQPGVAEAFF. This chain uses TRBV4-1 with TRBJ1-1, with D perhaps matching TRBD1 (5 bases). This CDR3 spans 13 amino acids. From germline, CDR1 is MGHRA and CDR2 YSYEKL. With 2 bases removed from V and 6 bases from J, the gap between germline ends came to 10 bases.

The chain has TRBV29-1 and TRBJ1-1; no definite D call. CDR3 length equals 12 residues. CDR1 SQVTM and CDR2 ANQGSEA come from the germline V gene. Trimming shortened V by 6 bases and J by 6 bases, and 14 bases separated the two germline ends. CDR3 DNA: TGCAGCGTCGCTGTCTCCGGGGCTGAAGCTTTCTTT. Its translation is CSVAVSGAEAFF.

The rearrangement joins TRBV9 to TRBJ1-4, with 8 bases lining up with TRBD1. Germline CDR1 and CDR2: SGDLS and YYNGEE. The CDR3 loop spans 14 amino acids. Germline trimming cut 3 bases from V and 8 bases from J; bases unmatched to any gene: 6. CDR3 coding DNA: TGTGCCAGCAGCGCAGGGGGCTCAGGAGAAAAACTGTTTTTT. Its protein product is CASSAGGSGEKLFF.

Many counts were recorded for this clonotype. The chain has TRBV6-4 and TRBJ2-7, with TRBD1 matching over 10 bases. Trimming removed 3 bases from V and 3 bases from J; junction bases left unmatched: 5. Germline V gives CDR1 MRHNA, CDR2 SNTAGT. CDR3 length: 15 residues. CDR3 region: CASSEPGQGIYEQYF. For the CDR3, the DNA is TGTGCCAGCAGTGAACCGGGACAGGGGATCTACGAGCAGTACTTC.

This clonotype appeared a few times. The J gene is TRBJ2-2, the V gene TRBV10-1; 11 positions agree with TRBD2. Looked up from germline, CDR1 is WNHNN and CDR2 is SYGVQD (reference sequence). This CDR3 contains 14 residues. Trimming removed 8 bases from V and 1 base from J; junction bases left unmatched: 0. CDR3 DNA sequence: TGCGCCAGCGGGACTAGCGGGAACACCGGGGAGCTGTTTTTT. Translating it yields CASGTSGNTGELFF.

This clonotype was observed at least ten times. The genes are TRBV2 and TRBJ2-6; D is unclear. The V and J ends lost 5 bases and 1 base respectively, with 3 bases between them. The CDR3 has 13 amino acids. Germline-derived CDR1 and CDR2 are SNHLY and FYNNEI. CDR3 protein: CASSPSGANVLTF. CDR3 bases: TGTGCCAGCAGTCCTTCTGGGGCCAACGTCCTGACTTTC. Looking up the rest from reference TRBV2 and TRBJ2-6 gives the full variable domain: EPEVTQTPSHQVTQMGQEVILRCVPISNHLYFYWYRQILGQKVEFLVSFYNNEISEKSEIFDDQFSVERPDGSNFTLKIRSTKLEDSAMYFCASSPSGANVLTFGAGSRLTVL.

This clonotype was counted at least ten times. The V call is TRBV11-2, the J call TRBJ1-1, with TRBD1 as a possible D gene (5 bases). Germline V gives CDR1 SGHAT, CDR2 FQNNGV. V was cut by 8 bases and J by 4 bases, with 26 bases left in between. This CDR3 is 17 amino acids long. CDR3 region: CASRGTQSNRLATEAFF. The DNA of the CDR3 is TGTGCCAGCCGGGGCACCCAGTCGAATAGGTTGGCCACTGAAGCTTTCTTT.

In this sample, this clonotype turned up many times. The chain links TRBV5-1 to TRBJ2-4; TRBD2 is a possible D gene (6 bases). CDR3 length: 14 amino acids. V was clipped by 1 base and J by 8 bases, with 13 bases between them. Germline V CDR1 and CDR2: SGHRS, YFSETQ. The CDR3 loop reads CASSLPGEWDIQYF. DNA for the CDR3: TGCGCCAGCAGCTTGCCGGGAGAATGGGACATTCAGTACTTC. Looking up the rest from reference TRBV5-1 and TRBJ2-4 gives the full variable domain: KAGVTQTPRYLIKTRGQQVTLSCSPISGHRSVSWYQQTPGQGLQFLFEYFSETQRNKGNFPGRFSGRQFSNSRSEMNVSTLELGDSALYLCASSLPGEWDIQYFGAGTRLSVL.

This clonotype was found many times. This CDR3 is CASSYTGTEYEAFF. Written as DNA, the CDR3 is TGTGCCAGCAGTTACACCGGGACAGAGTATGAAGCTTTCTTT. The V gene is TRBV6-2 or TRBV6-3, the J gene TRBJ1-1, with 7 bases lining up with TRBD1. CDR3 length equals 14 residues. Germline assignment: CDR1 MNHEY and CDR2 SVGEGT. J gave up 7 bases and V 2 bases, and 7 bases lay outside the gene matches.

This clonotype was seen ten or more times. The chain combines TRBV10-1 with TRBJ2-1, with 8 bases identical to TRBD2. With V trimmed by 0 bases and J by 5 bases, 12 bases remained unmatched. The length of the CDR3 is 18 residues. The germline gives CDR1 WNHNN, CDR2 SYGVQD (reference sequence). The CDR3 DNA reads TGCGCCAGCAGTGAGTCAGCCGAGGGAGTAGCGGGAAACAATGAGCAGTTCTTC. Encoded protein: CASSESAEGVAGNNEQFF.

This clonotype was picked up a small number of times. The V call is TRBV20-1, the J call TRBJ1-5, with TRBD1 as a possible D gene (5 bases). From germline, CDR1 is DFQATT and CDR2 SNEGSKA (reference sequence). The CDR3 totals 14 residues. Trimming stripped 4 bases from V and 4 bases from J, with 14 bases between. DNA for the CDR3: TGCAGTGCTACAAGGGGAGGGGAGAATCAGCCCCAGCATTTT. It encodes CSATRGGENQPQHF.

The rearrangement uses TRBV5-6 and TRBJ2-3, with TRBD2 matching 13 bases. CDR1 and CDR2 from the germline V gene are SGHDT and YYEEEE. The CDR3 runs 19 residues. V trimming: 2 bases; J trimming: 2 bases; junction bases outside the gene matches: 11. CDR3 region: CASSFRTSGSRRITDTQYF. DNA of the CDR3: TGTGCCAGCAGCTTTAGGACTAGCGGGAGTCGACGAATCACAGATACGCAGTATTTT.

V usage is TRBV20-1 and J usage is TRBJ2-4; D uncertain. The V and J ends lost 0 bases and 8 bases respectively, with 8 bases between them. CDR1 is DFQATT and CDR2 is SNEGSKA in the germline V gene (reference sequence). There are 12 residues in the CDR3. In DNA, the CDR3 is TGCAGTGCTAGAGAGTCTGGCGACATTCAGTACTTC. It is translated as CSARESGDIQYF.

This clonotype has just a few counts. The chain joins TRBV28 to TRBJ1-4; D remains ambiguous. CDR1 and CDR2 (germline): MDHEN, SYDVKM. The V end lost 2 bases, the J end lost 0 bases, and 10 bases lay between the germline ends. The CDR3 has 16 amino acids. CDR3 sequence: CASSLLTDATNEKLFF. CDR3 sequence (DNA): TGTGCCAGCAGTTTACTCACAGATGCAACTAATGAAAAACTGTTTTTT.

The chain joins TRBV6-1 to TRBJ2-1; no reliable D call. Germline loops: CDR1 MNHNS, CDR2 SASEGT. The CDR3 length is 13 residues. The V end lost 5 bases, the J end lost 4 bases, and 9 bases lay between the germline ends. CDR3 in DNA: TGTGCCAGCAGTATTGGGTCTTACAATGAGCAGTTCTTC. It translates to CASSIGSYNEQFF.

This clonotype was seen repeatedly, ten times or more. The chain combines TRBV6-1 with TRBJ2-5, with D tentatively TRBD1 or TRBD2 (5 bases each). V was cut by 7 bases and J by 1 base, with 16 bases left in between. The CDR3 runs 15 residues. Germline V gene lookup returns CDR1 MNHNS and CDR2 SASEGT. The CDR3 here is CASTNRDPIQETQYF. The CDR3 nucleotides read TGTGCCAGCACCAACCGGGACCCTATCCAAGAGACCCAGTACTTC.

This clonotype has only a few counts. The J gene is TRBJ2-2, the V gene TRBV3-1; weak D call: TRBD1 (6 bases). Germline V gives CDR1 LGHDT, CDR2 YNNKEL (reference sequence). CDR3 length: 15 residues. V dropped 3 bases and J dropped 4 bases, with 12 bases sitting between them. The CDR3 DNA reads TGTGCCAGCAGCCAGAGGGGGTTCGGCACCGGGGAGCTGTTTTTT. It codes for CASSQRGFGTGELFF.

In nucleotides, the CDR3 is TGTGCCAGCAGTTACAGAGCGGGAGTTCTGTACGAGCAGTACTTC. Encoded protein: CASSYRAGVLYEQYF. The V call is TRBV6-5, the J call TRBJ2-7; 8 bases line up with TRBD2. This CDR3 has 15 amino acids. In germline, CDR1 is MNHEY, CDR2 SVGAGI. The J segment lost 4 bases and the V segment lost 2 bases, leaving 7 bases of the junction unmatched.

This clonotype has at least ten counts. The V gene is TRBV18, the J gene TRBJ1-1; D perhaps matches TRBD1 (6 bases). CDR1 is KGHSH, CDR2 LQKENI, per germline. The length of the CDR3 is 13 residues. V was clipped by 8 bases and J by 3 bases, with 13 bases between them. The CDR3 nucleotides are TGTGCCAGCAGTCCGAGACAGGACACTGAAGCTTTCTTT. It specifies CASSPRQDTEAFF.

Written as DNA, the CDR3 is TGCGCCAGCAGCCAGAGGATAGACACCGGGGAGCTGTTTTTT. Amino acid sequence: CASSQRIDTGELFF. This chain links TRBV5-1 with TRBJ2-2; the D is unclear. This CDR3 comprises 14 residues. Looked up from germline, CDR1 is SGHRS and CDR2 is YFSETQ. V lost 4 bases, J lost 3 bases, and 10 bases lay in between.

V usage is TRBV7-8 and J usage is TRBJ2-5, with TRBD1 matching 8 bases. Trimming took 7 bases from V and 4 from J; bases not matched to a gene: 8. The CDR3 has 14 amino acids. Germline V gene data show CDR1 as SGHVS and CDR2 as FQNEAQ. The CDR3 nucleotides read TGTGCCAGCATGCCCGGGACAGGCGGAGAGACCCAGTACTTC. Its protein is CASMPGTGGETQYF.

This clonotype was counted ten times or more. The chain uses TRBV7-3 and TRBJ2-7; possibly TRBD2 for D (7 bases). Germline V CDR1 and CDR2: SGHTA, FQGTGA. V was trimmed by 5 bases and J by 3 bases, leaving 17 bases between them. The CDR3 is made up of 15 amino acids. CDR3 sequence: CASSRGGGTDYEQYF. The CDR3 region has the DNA TGTGCCAGCAGCCGAGGGGGGGGAACAGACTACGAGCAGTACTTC. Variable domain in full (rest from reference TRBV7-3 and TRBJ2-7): GAGVSQTPSNKVTEKGKYVELRCDPISGHTALYWYRQSLGQGPEFLIYFQGTGAADDSGLPNDRFFAVRPEGSVSTLKIQRTERGDSAVYLCASSRGGGTDYEQYFGPGTRLTVT.

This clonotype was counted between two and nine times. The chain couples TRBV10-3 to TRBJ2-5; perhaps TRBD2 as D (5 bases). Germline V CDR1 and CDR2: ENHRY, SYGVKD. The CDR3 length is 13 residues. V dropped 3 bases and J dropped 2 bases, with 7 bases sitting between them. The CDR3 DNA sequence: TGTGCCATCAGTGAAACGGGGCAAGAGACCCAGTACTTC. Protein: CAISETGQETQYF.

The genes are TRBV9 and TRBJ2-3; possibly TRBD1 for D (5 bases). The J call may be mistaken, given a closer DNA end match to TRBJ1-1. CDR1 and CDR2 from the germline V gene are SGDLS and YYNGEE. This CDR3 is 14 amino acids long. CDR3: CASSPGRGDEMAFF. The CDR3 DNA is TGTGCCAGCAGCCCTGGAAGGGGCGATGAAATGGCTTTCTTT.